The clone carrying this T cell receptor (beta chain) was detected ten times or more. These data belong to a study of T cells in Graves' hyperthyroidism and ophthalmopathy. Study in general: Peripheral blood was taken when the disease was first diagnosed, before any treatment began.

RNA transcripts were the template for amplifying TCR beta CDR3 regions. The primer set for the first-round RT-PCR of the TCR CDR3 was HTBI. Each CDR3 protein is one row after TCRdb ran MiXCR on the multiplex PCR reads. The sample shows about 560,000 distinct CDR3 sequences, about 15% of them seen only once. The V end lost 1 base, the J end lost 3 bases, and 7 bases lay between the germline ends. The CDR3 spans 13 residues. CDR1 LGHDT and CDR2 YNNKEL come from the germline V gene (reference sequence). The rearrangement uses TRBV3-1 and TRBJ2-7, with a tentative D call TRBD2 (5 bases). Sequencing was done on a sample of blood. This receptor was taken from a woman aged 40 to 49 with Graves' hyperthyroidism. The CDR3: CASSQGENYEQYF. CDR3 coding DNA: TGTGCCAGCAGCCAAGGGGAGAACTACGAGCAGTACTTC.